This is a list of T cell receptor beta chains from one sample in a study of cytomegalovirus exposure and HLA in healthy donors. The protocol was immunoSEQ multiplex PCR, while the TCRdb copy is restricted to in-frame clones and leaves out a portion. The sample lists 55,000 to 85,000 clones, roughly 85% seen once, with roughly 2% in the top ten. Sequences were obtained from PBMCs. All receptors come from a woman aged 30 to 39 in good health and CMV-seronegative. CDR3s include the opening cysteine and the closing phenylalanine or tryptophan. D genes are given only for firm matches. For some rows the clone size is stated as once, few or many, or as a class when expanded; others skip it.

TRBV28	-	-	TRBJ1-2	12	TGTGCCAGCAGTTTATCGAACTATGGCTACACCTTC	CASSLSNYGYTF
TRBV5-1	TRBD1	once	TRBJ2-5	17	TGCGCCAGCAGCCGAGGAGTAGGACAGGGGGAGACGGTGACCCAGTACTTC	CASSRGVGQGETVTQYF
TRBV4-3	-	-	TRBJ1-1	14	TGCGCCAGCAGCCAACAGGGTGGGAACACTGAAGCTTTCTTT	CASSQQGGNTEAFF
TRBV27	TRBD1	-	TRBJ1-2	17	TGTGCCAGCAGTTTATCAGGGACGGAGCCAGGGGGCGATGGCTACACCTTC	CASSLSGTEPGGDGYTF
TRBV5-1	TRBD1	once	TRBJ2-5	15	TGCGCCAGCCACAGGGGGACAGGGGGCAGAGAGGCCCAGTACTTC	CASHRGTGGREAQYF
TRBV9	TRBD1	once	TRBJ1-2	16	TGTGCCAGCAGCGTGGAGACAGGGGCTCCCAACTATGGCTACACCTTC	CASSVETGAPNYGYTF
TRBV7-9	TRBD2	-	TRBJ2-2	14	TGTGCCGGCGGGCCGGGAGGAAACACCGGGGAGCTGTTTTTT	CAGGPGGNTGELFF
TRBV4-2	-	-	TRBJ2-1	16	TGTGCCAGCAGCCAAGATTCGAGACTAGGTATAAATGAGCAGTTCTTC	CASSQDSRLGINEQFF
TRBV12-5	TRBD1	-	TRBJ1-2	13	TGTGCTAGTAACCCCGGGACAGGGGAAGGCTACACCTTC	CASNPGTGEGYTF
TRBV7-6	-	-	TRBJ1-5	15	TGTGCCAGCAGCTCAATCCTCAGGTACTTCCAGCCCCAGCATTTT	CASSSILRYFQPQHF
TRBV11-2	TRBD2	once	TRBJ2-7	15	TGTGCCAGCAGCTTCAGGACTAGCGTAACCTACGAGCAGTACTTC	CASSFRTSVTYEQYF
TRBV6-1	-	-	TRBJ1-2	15	TGTGCCAGCAGTCGGGGGGAGGGAGATCGCTATGGCTACACCTTC	CASSRGEGDRYGYTF
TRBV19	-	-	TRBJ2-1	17	TGTGCCAGTAGTATATTCTTGAGCCTTTCCTCCTACAATGAGCAGTTCTTC	CASSIFLSLSSYNEQFF
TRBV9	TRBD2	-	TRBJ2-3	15	TGTGCCAGCAGCGTAGGTAGCGGGAGCACAGATACGCAGTATTTT	CASSVGSGSTDTQYF
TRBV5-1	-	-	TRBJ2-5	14	TGCGCCAGCAGCTTGGGCGGAGTCCAAGAGACCCAGTACTTC	CASSLGGVQETQYF
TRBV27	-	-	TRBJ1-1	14	TGTGCCAGCAAACTACAGGGAAAGTATTCTGAAGCTTTCTTT	CASKLQGKYSEAFF
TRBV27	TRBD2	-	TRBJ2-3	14	TGTGCCAGCAGTTGGGAGCGGGACACAGATACGCAGTATTTT	CASSWERDTDTQYF
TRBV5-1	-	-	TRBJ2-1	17	TGCGCCAGCAGCGGGGGGGCTAGCGGTGTCTCCTACAATGAGCAGTTCTTC	CASSGGASGVSYNEQFF
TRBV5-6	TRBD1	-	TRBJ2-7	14	TGTGCCAGCAGCTGGGACAGGCCCGGGAACGAGCAGTACTTC	CASSWDRPGNEQYF
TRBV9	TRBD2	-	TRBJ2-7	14	TGTGCCAGCAGCGTACGGACTAGCGGGAGGGATTCATACTTC	CASSVRTSGRDSYF
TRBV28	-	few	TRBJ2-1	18	TGTGCCAGCAGTACCCGCGGGATAGCTAGTACGGTGTACAATGAGCAGTTCTTC	CASSTRGIASTVYNEQFF
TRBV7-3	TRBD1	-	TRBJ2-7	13	TGTGCCAGCAGCCTATCTACAGGGGACGAGCAGTACTTC	CASSLSTGDEQYF
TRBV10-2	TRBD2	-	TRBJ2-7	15	TGCGCCAGCAGTGAGCGAGTAGCGGGACTACACGAGCAGTACTTC	CASSERVAGLHEQYF
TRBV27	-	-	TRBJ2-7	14	TGTGCCAGCAGTTTATCCAGGGGCCTCTACGAGCAGTACTTC	CASSLSRGLYEQYF
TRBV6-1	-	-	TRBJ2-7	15	TGTGCCAGCAGCCTCGGACGGGGAAGCTCCTACGAGCAGTACTTC	CASSLGRGSSYEQYF
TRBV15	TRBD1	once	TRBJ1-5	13	TGTGCCACCGGGGACAGCTACAATCAGCCCCAGCATTTT	CATGDSYNQPQHF
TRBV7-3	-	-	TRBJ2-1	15	TGTGCCAGCAGCTTAACGGGAGACTCCTACAATGAGCAGTTCTTC	CASSLTGDSYNEQFF
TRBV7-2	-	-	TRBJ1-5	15	TGTGCCAGCAGCTTAGGACAGGTTTTCAATCAGCCCCAGCATTTT	CASSLGQVFNQPQHF
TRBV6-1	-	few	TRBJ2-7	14	TGTGCCAGCAGTGTAGAGACGGAGCGGTGGCGGCAGCACTTC	CASSVETERWRQHF
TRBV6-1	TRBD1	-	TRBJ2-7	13	TGTGCCAGCAGTTCGGGACAGGGCTACGAGCAGTACTTC	CASSSGQGYEQYF
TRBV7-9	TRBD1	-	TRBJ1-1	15	TGTTCCAGCAGGCCTAGACAGGGGGTGGTAACTGAAGCTTTCTTT	CSSRPRQGVVTEAFF
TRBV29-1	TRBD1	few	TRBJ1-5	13	TGCAGCGTGGGGGACAGGGACGATCGGCCCCAGCATTTT	CSVGDRDDRPQHF
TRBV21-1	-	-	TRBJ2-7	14	TGTGCCAGCAGCTCGCGGGGCCCTTCCTACGAGCAGTACTTC	CASSSRGPSYEQYF
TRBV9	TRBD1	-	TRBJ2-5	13	TGTGCCAGCAGCGTAGCAGGGGGCGAGACCCAGTACTTC	CASSVAGGETQYF
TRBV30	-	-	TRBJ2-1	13	TGTGCCTGGAGCGCCGGAGTGCCGAATGAGCAGTTCTTC	CAWSAGVPNEQFF
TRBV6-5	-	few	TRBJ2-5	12	TGTGCCAGCAGAACCAACAGCGGGACCCAGTACTTC	CASRTNSGTQYF
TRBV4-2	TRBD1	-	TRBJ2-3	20	TGTGCCAGCAGCCAAGAGCGGACAGGGGGCACGTATACTAGCACAGATACGCAGTATTTT	CASSQERTGGTYTSTDTQYF
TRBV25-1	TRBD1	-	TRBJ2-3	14	TGTGCCACTCGGGACAGATTTAGCACAGATACGCAGTATTTT	CATRDRFSTDTQYF
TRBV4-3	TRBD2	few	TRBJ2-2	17	TGCGCCAGCAGCCCCGGAGTAGCGGGAGTAAATACCGGGGAGCTGTTTTTT	CASSPGVAGVNTGELFF
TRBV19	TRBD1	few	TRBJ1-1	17	TGTGCCAGTAGTCTCGTTCCGGGACAGAGCACTAACACTGAAGCTTTCTTT	CASSLVPGQSTNTEAFF
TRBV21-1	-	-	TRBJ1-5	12	TGTGCCAGGGTCTATAGCAATCAGCCCCAGCATTTT	CARVYSNQPQHF
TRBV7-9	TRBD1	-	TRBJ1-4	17	TGTGCCAGCAGCTCCCGGACAGGGGGCAGGACTAATGAAAAACTGTTTTTT	CASSSRTGGRTNEKLFF
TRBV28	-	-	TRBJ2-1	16	TGTGCCAGCACCTCAAGGATAGCCGGGACTTACAATGAGCAGTTCTTC	CASTSRIAGTYNEQFF
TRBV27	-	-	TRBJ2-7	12	TGTGCCAGCAGTTCAGGCTCCTACGAGCAGTACTTC	CASSSGSYEQYF
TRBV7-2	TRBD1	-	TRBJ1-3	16	TGTGCCAGCAGCCCGCGACAGGGTAGCTCTGGAAACACCATATATTTT	CASSPRQGSSGNTIYF
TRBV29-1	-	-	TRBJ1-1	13	TGCAGCGTGACAGGACAGATGAACACTGAAGCTTTCTTT	CSVTGQMNTEAFF
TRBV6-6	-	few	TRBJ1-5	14	TGTGCCAGCAGTGTATCAGCGGGCAATCAGCCCCAGCATTTT	CASSVSAGNQPQHF
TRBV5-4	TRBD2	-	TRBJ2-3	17	TGTGCCAGCAGCTTGTCAGGGACTATGCCCGGGACAGATACGCAGTATTTT	CASSLSGTMPGTDTQYF
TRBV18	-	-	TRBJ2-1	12	TGTGCCAGCTCACCGTCAGTAAATGAGCAGTTCTTC	CASSPSVNEQFF